The 23 T cell receptor beta chains below were found in one sample sequenced in a study of tumor-infiltrating lymphocytes in primary liver carcinoma. Total RNA (around 500 ng) served as template for TCR beta cDNA synthesis primed by a constant-region primer. Libraries of TCR beta came from three nested multiplex PCR rounds with slightly modified ARM-PCR. The study ran its first two PCR rounds for 9 to 10 cycles each, using TRBV1-TRBV30 forward primers and a C-beta reverse primer. Using its own MiXCR run on the multiplex PCR reads, TCRdb lists one record per CDR3 protein. The top ten clones hold more than 7% of a sample with approximately 120,000 distinct CDR3 sequences, 64% of them seen once. Unsorted bulk tissue of about 20-31 mg yielded co-extracted RNA and DNA. The sequenced material came from liver tumor tissue from sampling region 3. As for subset: tumor region T3, left-lateral pole. All receptors come from a woman aged 55-70 years with primary liver carcinoma and hepatitis B virus infection.

This clonotype was detected only once. The conserved closing phenylalanine or tryptophan is absent in this CDR3, likely reflecting a read error. The rearrangement joins TRBV6-5 to TRBJ2-7, with unresolved D. With 2 bases removed from V and 2 bases from J, the gap between germline ends came to 10 bases. The CDR3 is made up of 14 amino acids. Per germline, CDR1 MNHEY and CDR2 SVGAGI. The chain's CDR3 is CASSYSQWAYEQYI. The CDR3 DNA reads TGTGCCAGCAGTTACAGCCAGTGGGCCTACGAGCAGTACATC.

With regard to this clonotype: The junction does not match germline at one end; this may be a read error. This chain uses TRBV5-1 with TRBJ2-7, with D possibly TRBD2 on 5 matching bases. This CDR3 has 15 residues. Per the germline V gene, CDR1 is SGHRS and CDR2 is YFSETQ. The CDR3 protein is CARSLELARVYEQYF. The CDR3 nucleotides are TGCGCCCGCAGCTTGGAGCTAGCCCGGGTCTACGAGCAGTACTTC.

This clonotype appeared many times. The chain carries TRBV5-1 and TRBJ2-1; TRBD2 matches at 13 bases. Germline V gives CDR1 SGHRS, CDR2 YFSETQ. The junction had 13 bases not matched to a gene; V was cut back by 3 bases and J by 4 bases. The CDR3 loop spans 19 amino acids. CDR3 loop: CASSSTSGRASYSYNEQFF. In nucleotides, the CDR3 is TGCGCCAGCAGCTCCACTAGCGGGAGGGCCTCCTACTCTTACAATGAGCAGTTCTTC.

A word on this clonotype: A much larger clonotype is one base distant, so this may be a read error. This rearrangement joins TRBV5-4 to TRBJ2-3; no definite D call. Germline V CDR1 and CDR2: SGHNT, YYREEE (reference sequence). The CDR3 has 13 residues. The CDR3 here is CASSQLRTDMQYF. As DNA, the CDR3 is TGTGCCAGCAGTCAACTACGCACAGATATGCAGTATTTT.

A remark on this clonotype: A much bigger clone sits one base away, suggesting this may be a read error. The chain employs TRBV5-6 and TRBJ2-7, with D unclear. Trimming removed 4 bases from V and 3 bases from J, with 26 bases in between. The CDR3 is made up of 18 amino acids. Germline V gene lookup returns CDR1 SGHDT and CDR2 YYEEEE. The CDR3 region is CASSMYVVETGTYYEQYF. The CDR3 DNA reads TGTGCCAGCAGCATGTACGTTGTTGAGACTGGAACATACTACGAGCAGTACTTC.

Of note for this clonotype: In this CDR3 the conserved last residue, phenylalanine or tryptophan, is missing, so a read error is likely. The CDR3 reads CASSGREKSYNEQFL. Here the CDR3 DNA reads TGTGCCAGCAGCGGGCGGGAAAAGTCCTACAATGAGCAGTTCCTC. The chain couples TRBV14 to TRBJ2-1; a weak D match, TRBD2 (6 bases). The germline V and J ends were trimmed by 5 bases and 1 base, with 12 bases remaining between them. Germline CDR1 and CDR2: SGHDN and FVKESK. The CDR3 consists of 15 residues.

This clonotype was counted at least ten times. This sequence joins TRBV12-3 or TRBV12-4 and TRBJ1-2; TRBD1 matches at 7 bases. The V gene end was trimmed by 4 bases and the J gene end by 3 bases; junction bases not matched to a gene: 5. The CDR3 extends over 14 amino acids. Here the CDR3 DNA reads TGTGCCAGCAGTTCGGACAGGTTTGACTATGGCTACACCTTC. Amino acids: CASSSDRFDYGYTF.

Concerning this clonotype itself: One end of the junction does not line up with germline, which may come from a read error. This sequence joins TRBV6-6 and TRBJ1-4, with 7 bases that match TRBD1. Germline lookup yields CDR1 MNHNY and CDR2 SVGAGI (reference sequence). This CDR3 is 17 amino acids long. CDR3 in DNA: TGTGCCAGCAGTTCTTCAGGGGGGGATGCAACCAATGAAAAACTGTTTTTT. Its protein is CASSSSGGDATNEKLFF.

The chain carries TRBV14 and TRBJ1-1, with 9 nucleotides matching TRBD1. The V segment lost 10 bases and the J segment 3 bases; nucleotides outside the gene matches: 15. CDR3 length: 16 residues. Looked up from germline, CDR1 is SGHDN and CDR2 is FVKESK. The DNA for the CDR3 is TGTGCCAACAGTCTGGACAGGGGACAGAGTCACACTGAAGCTTTCTTT. This sequence encodes CANSLDRGQSHTEAFF.

On this clonotype: The CDR3 does not close with the conserved phenylalanine or tryptophan, likely indicating a read error. No DNA is shown, since the ends of the CDR3 on it are uncertain; the CDR3 is the one TCRdb lists. The chain uses TRBV11-3 and TRBJ1-1. Termini included, the CDR3 measures 13 amino acids. CDR1 is SGHNT, CDR2 YENEEA, per germline. CDR3 in amino acids: CASNRSLATEASS.

A note on this clonotype: Sequence at one end of the junction differs from germline and may be a read error. V gene TRBV6-6 combines with J gene TRBJ1-5, with D possibly TRBD1 on 6 matching bases. The germline CDR1 and CDR2 sequences are MNHNY and SVGAGI (reference sequence). This CDR3 is 14 amino acids long. CDR3 region: CTSSYPGGSQPQHF. The CDR3 region has the DNA TGTACCAGCAGTTATCCGGGGGGCAGTCAGCCCCAGCATTTT.

This clonotype was detected ten times or more. The chain combines TRBV6-2 or TRBV6-3 with TRBJ2-7, with 10 positions matching TRBD2. The length of the CDR3 is 16 residues. V lost 1 base to trimming and J lost 2 bases; unmatched junction nucleotides: 5. Looked up from germline, CDR1 is MNHEY and CDR2 is SVGEGT. The CDR3 coding sequence is TGTGCCAGCAGTTACTTAGGACTAGCGGTTCCCTACGAGCAGTACTTC. This gives the protein CASSYLGLAVPYEQYF.

On this clonotype itself: Since a much larger clone is just one base distant, this may be a read error. This chain links TRBV5-5 with TRBJ1-5; D perhaps matches TRBD1 (5 bases). This CDR3 has 14 amino acids. V was shortened by 4 bases and J by 6 bases, with 14 bases between the two germline ends. Per germline, CDR1 SGHKS and CDR2 YYEKEE (reference sequence). The CDR3 DNA is TGTGCCAGCAGCGTTGGGACTTCCAGTCAGCCCCAGCATTTT. Its protein is CASSVGTSSQPQHF.

As regards this clonotype: The junction does not match germline at one end; this may be a read error. This chain uses TRBV11-3 with TRBJ2-2; 8 bases line up with TRBD1. The CDR3 consists of 14 residues. Germline assignment: CDR1 SGHNT and CDR2 YENEEA. The CDR3 bases are TGTGCCAGCAAGGAACAGGGGGTAACCGGGGAACTGTTTTTT. Translation: CASKEQGVTGELFF.

V and J are TRBV21-1 and TRBJ1-1. TRBV21-1 is marked as a pseudogene. The length of the CDR3 is 18 residues. The chain's CDR3 is CASSKALSGGLWKTEAFF. The CDR3, as DNA: TGTGCCAGCAGCAAAGCGCTTAGCGGTGGTCTTTGGAAGACTGAAGCTTTCTTT.

This clonotype was counted at least ten times. The gene calls are TRBV6-5 and TRBJ1-2; D remains ambiguous. The CDR3 has 12 residues. Germline V lookup: CDR1 MNHEY, CDR2 SVGAGI. Trimming removed 4 bases at V and 5 bases at J, with 8 bases between. The CDR3 spells CASSSGSYGYTF. CDR3 bases: TGTGCCAGCAGTTCGGGGTCGTATGGCTACACCTTC.

The V gene is TRBV20-1, the J gene TRBJ1-3; TRBD1 is a possible D gene (5 bases). With 3 bases removed from V and 7 bases from J, the gap between germline ends came to 16 bases. The germline CDR1 and CDR2 sequences are DFQATT and SNEGSKA (reference sequence). CDR3 size: 14 residues. As DNA, the CDR3 is TGCAGTGCTAGTCGGCAGGGTCTGACTAACACCATATATTTT. It specifies CSASRQGLTNTIYF.

As to this clonotype: The junction departs from the called germline gene at one end, perhaps through a read error. The chain uses TRBV28 and TRBJ1-2, with no clear D. The CDR3 runs to 13 residues. CDR1 is MDHEN and CDR2 is SYDVKM in the germline V gene. The CDR3 DNA reads as TGTGCCGGCCGTGGAACCAACAACTATGGCTACATCTTC. Translated, it gives CAGRGTNNYGYIF.

The V gene is TRBV11-1, the J gene TRBJ2-5; D call uncertain. Germline V gene data show CDR1 as SGHAT and CDR2 as FQDESV (reference sequence). The germline V and J ends were trimmed by 4 bases and 2 bases, with 14 bases remaining between them. The CDR3 is 15 amino acids. The CDR3, as DNA: TGTGCCAGCAGCTCGCCCAGAACCGATCAAGAGACCCAGTACTTC. It yields the protein CASSSPRTDQETQYF. Using reference TRBV11-1 and TRBJ2-5 for the parts outside the CDR3, the full variable domain is EAEVAQSPRYKITEKSQAVAFWCDPISGHATLYWYRQILGQGPELLVQFQDESVVDDSQLPKDRFSAERLKGVDSTLKIQPAELGDSAMYLCASSSPRTDQETQYFGPGTRLLVL.

V and J are TRBV20-1 and TRBJ2-7; D gene unclear. V was clipped by 0 bases and J by 6 bases, with 9 bases between them. The CDR3 contains 12 residues. The germline CDR1 and CDR2 sequences are DFQATT and SNEGSKA (reference sequence). The CDR3 bases are TGCAGTGCTAGAGATCCAGAATCCGAGCAGTACTTC. It specifies CSARDPESEQYF.

A note on this clonotype: Here the CDR3 omits its conserved ending phenylalanine or tryptophan, so a read error is the likely source. This sequence joins TRBV7-9 and TRBJ2-3; D is perhaps TRBD1 (5 bases). The CDR3 contains 15 residues. Per germline, CDR1 SEHNR and CDR2 FQNEAQ (reference sequence). The CDR3 DNA follows: TGTGCCAGCAGCATCCCCTTAGGGGTCGATGATACCCAGTATCTT. This codes for CASSIPLGVDDTQYL.

About this clonotype: The junction and the germline gene differ at one end; a read error may be behind it. This sequence joins TRBV5-1 and TRBJ2-2, with a tentative D call TRBD2 (5 bases). Germline CDR1 is SGHRS and CDR2 is YFSETQ. The CDR3 totals 13 residues. In nucleotides, the CDR3 is TGCGCCAGCAGCTTGCGGAGGATCGGGGAGCTGGTTTTT. Its translation: CASSLRRIGELVF.

CDR3 loop: CATVIEGTSGNTGELFF. DNA for the CDR3: TGTGCCACAGTGATCGAAGGGACTAGCGGTAACACCGGGGAGCTGTTTTTT. The chain joins TRBV24-1 to TRBJ2-2; TRBD2 matches 11 bases. Germline CDR1 KGHDR, CDR2 SFDVKD. The ends lost 10 bases at V and 2 bases at J; junction bases unmatched: 11. The CDR3 runs 17 residues.